The 23 T cell receptor beta chains given below trace back to one sample, sequenced in a study of early T cells in non-severe SARS-CoV-2 infection. From the 5' RACE reads, TCRdb called clonotypes with MiXCR, one entry per CDR3 protein. The sample shows 70,000 to 95,000 distinct CDR3 sequences, around 14% of them seen only once. The sequenced material came from whole blood. The source is an adult who was a healthcare worker with PCR-confirmed SARS-CoV-2 infection or an uninfected control (not recorded which).

A few counts support this clonotype. The chain combines TRBV20-1 with TRBJ2-1, with 9 bases fitting TRBD2. V lost 3 bases to trimming and J lost 0 bases; unmatched junction nucleotides: 3. The CDR3 runs 15 residues. Germline CDR1 DFQATT, CDR2 SNEGSKA (reference sequence). CDR3 DNA sequence: TGCAGTGCTAGTGATAGCGGGAGCTCCTACAATGAGCAGTTCTTC. This translates into CSASDSGSSYNEQFF.

This chain connects TRBV12-3 or TRBV12-4 to TRBJ2-2, with D uncertain. The CDR3 is made up of 15 amino acids. Trimming removed 3 bases at V and 2 bases at J, with 10 bases between. CDR3 nucleotides: TGTGCCAGCAGTTTGTTTAGCATTAACACCGGGGAGCTGTTTTTT. Its translation is CASSLFSINTGELFF.

This clonotype was found many times. This chain links TRBV7-8 with TRBJ1-3; D gene ambiguous. There are 16 residues in the CDR3. Germline CDR1 SGHVS, CDR2 FQNEAQ. Trimming shortened V by 5 bases and J by 1 base, and 15 bases separated the two germline ends. CDR3 protein: CASSNNIQNSGNTIYF. DNA for the CDR3: TGTGCCAGCAGCAATAATATACAGAATTCTGGAAACACCATATATTTT. Complete variable domain (other parts from reference TRBV7-8 and TRBJ1-3): GAGVSQSPRYKVAKRGQDVALRCDPISGHVSLFWYQQALGQGPEFLTYFQNEAQLDKSGLPSDRFFAERPEGSVSTLKIQRTQQEDSAVYLCASSNNIQNSGNTIYFGEGSWLTVV.

This clonotype has only a few counts. J is TRBJ1-4 and V is TRBV29-1; a possible D gene is TRBD1 (5 bases). Trimming left V 4 bases short and J 0 bases short, with 9 bases between. The CDR3 runs to 14 residues. Germline values: CDR1 SQVTM, CDR2 ANQGSEA. The CDR3 region has the DNA TGCAGCGTTGCGAAGGGGACAACTAATGAAAAACTGTTTTTT. It codes for CSVAKGTTNEKLFF.

The chain links TRBV7-3 to TRBJ2-2; D is tentatively TRBD1 or TRBD2 (6 bases each). The CDR3 length is 17 residues. V gave up 4 bases and J gave up 4 bases, with 19 bases separating them. From germline, CDR1 is SGHTA and CDR2 FQGTGA. The CDR3 is CASSSLGGRQGTGELFF. CDR3 bases: TGTGCCAGCAGCTCTTTAGGGGGGCGCCAGGGCACCGGGGAGCTGTTTTTT.

This clonotype was found many times. The chain couples TRBV7-6 to TRBJ1-1, with D possibly being TRBD1 (6 bases). V lost 5 bases to trimming and J lost 4 bases, with 20 bases between them. This CDR3 is 16 amino acids long. CDR1 SGHVS and CDR2 FNYEAQ come from the germline V gene. CDR3 nucleotide sequence: TGTGCCAGCAGCCTGGGTCTCAGGGGAGCGGGCACTGAAGCTTTCTTT. It codes for CASSLGLRGAGTEAFF.

Many counts were recorded for this clonotype. The chain is built from TRBV7-9 and TRBJ2-1; D may be TRBD1 or TRBD2 (6 bases each). In germline, CDR1 is SEHNR, CDR2 FQNEAQ (reference sequence). This CDR3 is 15 amino acids long. Trimming shortened V by 1 base and J by 6 bases, and 13 bases separated the two germline ends. The CDR3 region is CASSLGPGAVNEQFF. The CDR3, as DNA: TGTGCCAGCAGCTTAGGCCCGGGGGCGGTCAATGAGCAGTTCTTC.

The V call is TRBV5-1, the J call TRBJ2-3; D might be TRBD2 (5 bases). Germline-derived CDR1 and CDR2 are SGHRS and YFSETQ. Trimming pared 5 bases from V and 3 bases from J, leaving 7 bases between. The CDR3 sequence is 12 residues long. CDR3 bases: TGCGCCAGCAGTGAGGGAACAGATACGCAGTATTTT. This gives the protein CASSEGTDTQYF.

The genes are TRBV10-3 and TRBJ2-3; no definite D call. This CDR3 region has 11 residues. CDR1 and CDR2 (germline): ENHRY, SYGVKD. Between the trimmed V and J ends, which lost 5 bases and 3 bases, there was a span of 3 bases. The chain's CDR3 is CAISITDTQYF. The CDR3 DNA follows: TGTGCCATCAGTATTACAGATACGCAGTATTTT.

This clonotype has ten or more counts. The chain carries TRBV20-1 and TRBJ2-1, with TRBD2 matching 9 bases. Germline V gene data show CDR1 as DFQATT and CDR2 as SNEGSKA (reference sequence). The CDR3 is made up of 17 amino acids. After removal of 5 bases from V and 4 bases from J, the junction contained 15 bases not matched to a gene. CDR3 sequence: CSASWLPGLALYNEQFF. As DNA, the CDR3 is TGCAGTGCTTCTTGGTTACCGGGACTAGCCTTATACAATGAGCAGTTCTTC.

The chain employs TRBV3-1 and TRBJ2-1, with D uncertain. The CDR3 sequence is 14 residues long. CDR1 and CDR2 from the germline V gene are LGHDT and YNNKEL (reference sequence). V lost 0 bases and J lost 9, with 12 bases in between. The CDR3 here is CASSQDYQPSEQFF. CDR3 nucleotides: TGTGCCAGCAGCCAAGATTATCAGCCGAGTGAGCAGTTCTTC.

The rearrangement joins TRBV7-9 to TRBJ2-2, with TRBD2 matching over 7 bases. J lost 1 base, V lost 5 bases, and 7 bases had no gene match. This CDR3 comprises 16 residues. Germline loops: CDR1 SEHNR, CDR2 FQNEAQ (reference sequence). The chain's CDR3 is CASSLSGPLNTGELFF. The CDR3 DNA reads as TGTGCCAGCAGCCTTAGCGGGCCCCTGAACACCGGGGAGCTGTTTTTT. The complete variable domain, with remaining parts taken from reference TRBV7-9 and TRBJ2-2, reads DTGVSQNPRHKITKRGQNVTFRCDPISEHNRLYWYRQTLGQGPEFLTYFQNEAQLEKSRLLSDRFSAERPKGSFSTLEIQRTEQGDSAMYLCASSLSGPLNTGELFFGEGSRLTVL.

The rearrangement uses TRBV20-1 and TRBJ2-1; 8 positions match TRBD2. This CDR3 has 16 amino acids. Germline loops: CDR1 DFQATT, CDR2 SNEGSKA (reference sequence). V trimming: 5 bases; J trimming: 9 bases; junction bases outside the gene matches: 18. Written as DNA, the CDR3 is TGCAGTGCTCGCACCTCGTTCGGGGGGGCGTTAGGTGAGCAGTTCTTC. Its protein is CSARTSFGGALGEQFF.

In its sample, this clonotype was seen a few times. The chain carries TRBV10-2 and TRBJ2-1; TRBD2 matches 9 bases. Germline CDR1 reads WSHSY; CDR2 reads SAAADI. Trimming cost V 4 bases and J 9 bases; bases outside gene matches: 4. The CDR3 length is 13 residues. CDR3: CASSVIAGAEQFF. In nucleotides, the CDR3 is TGCGCCAGCAGTGTTATAGCGGGGGCTGAGCAGTTCTTC.

The chain carries TRBV6-5 and TRBJ1-4; D uncertain. Trimming cost V 6 bases and J 2 bases, with 10 bases left between them. Germline CDR1 and CDR2: MNHEY and SVGAGI. The CDR3 covers 14 residues. This CDR3 is CASRIGWTNEKLFF. DNA for the CDR3: TGTGCCAGCAGGATCGGATGGACTAATGAAAAACTGTTTTTT.

V usage is TRBV18 and J usage is TRBJ1-2; 8 positions match TRBD1. V was pared by 6 bases and J by 4 bases, with 7 bases of the junction left unmatched. Germline V gives CDR1 KGHSH, CDR2 LQKENI. The CDR3 has 14 amino acids. The CDR3 loop is CASSPRGPLYGYTF. CDR3 nucleotides: TGTGCCAGCTCTCCCAGGGGGCCCCTCTATGGCTACACCTTC.

The chain carries TRBV6-2 or TRBV6-3 and TRBJ2-1, with D possibly being TRBD2 (6 bases). Germline CDR1 and CDR2: MNHEY and SVGEGT. This CDR3 is built from 14 residues. With 5 bases removed from V and 6 bases from J, the gap between germline ends came to 14 bases. The CDR3 loop reads CASSPPQEGNEQFF. The CDR3 nucleotides read TGTGCCAGCAGTCCCCCGCAGGAGGGCAATGAGCAGTTCTTC.

The genes are TRBV12-3 or TRBV12-4 and TRBJ1-3; D unresolved. The V gene lost 4 bases and the J gene lost 0 bases, with 7 bases spanning the gap. The CDR3 runs to 14 residues. This CDR3 is CASSSHNSGNTIYF. In DNA form, the CDR3 reads TGTGCCAGCAGTTCCCACAACTCTGGAAACACCATATATTTT.

The chain uses TRBV28 and TRBJ2-5; 9 positions agree with TRBD1. Germline V gene data show CDR1 as MDHEN and CDR2 as SYDVKM. With 6 bases clipped from V and 5 bases from J, the junction kept 4 bases outside the gene matches. The CDR3 extends over 13 amino acids. In nucleotides, the CDR3 is TGTGCCAGCAGCCGAGACAGGGGGGAGACCCAGTACTTC. Amino acids: CASSRDRGETQYF.

This clonotype has only a few counts. The genes are TRBV18 and TRBJ1-1; weak D call: TRBD1 (5 bases). The length of the CDR3 is 14 residues. CDR1 and CDR2 from the germline V gene are KGHSH and LQKENI. Trimming shortened V by 4 bases and J by 1 base, and 10 bases separated the two germline ends. The CDR3 is CASSRGLENTEAFF. CDR3 DNA sequence: TGTGCCAGCTCACGGGGACTTGAGAACACTGAAGCTTTCTTT.

This clonotype occurred a few times. The chain recombines TRBV6-5 with TRBJ2-1, with 9 bases that match TRBD2. There are 13 residues in the CDR3. Germline V gene lookup returns CDR1 MNHEY and CDR2 SVGAGI. The V and J ends lost 5 bases and 5 bases, in that order; junction bases with no gene match: 1. The CDR3 bases are TGTGCCAGCAGTCGCGGGGGGGACAATGAGCAGTTCTTC. Its protein is CASSRGGDNEQFF.

This rearrangement joins TRBV10-1 to TRBJ1-1; tentative D call: TRBD1 (5 bases). Germline values: CDR1 WNHNN, CDR2 SYGVQD (reference sequence). The CDR3 is made up of 14 amino acids. V was shortened by 4 bases and J by 6 bases, with 15 bases between the two germline ends. The CDR3 region has the DNA TGCGCCAGCAGTGGTGGGGGGTACCTCTCTGAAGCTTTCTTT. The encoded protein is CASSGGGYLSEAFF.

The rearrangement links TRBV19 to TRBJ2-2; no definite D call. Germline lookup yields CDR1 LNHDA and CDR2 SQIVND (reference sequence). The CDR3 has 16 residues. V was cut by 3 bases and J by 4 bases, with 15 bases left in between. The CDR3 loop is CASSMLRQVATGELFF. The CDR3 nucleotides are TGTGCCAGTAGTATGCTTCGGCAGGTGGCCACCGGGGAGCTGTTTTTT. The full variable domain, its missing parts supplied by reference TRBV19 and TRBJ2-2, is DGGITQSPKYLFRKEGQNVTLSCEQNLNHDAMYWYRQDPGQGLRLIYYSQIVNDFQKGDIAEGYSVSREKKESFPLTVTSAQKNPTAFYLCASSMLRQVATGELFFGEGSRLTVL.